Below are 31 T cell receptor beta chains sequenced from a single sample in a study of blood T cell repertoires in COVID-19. The protocol was immunoSEQ multiplex PCR, while the TCRdb copy is restricted to in-frame clones and leaves out a portion. The sample has more than 200,000 clones; 88% are singletons. Source material: peripheral blood. These receptors were obtained from an older woman with acute or convalescent COVID-19.

CDR3: CATSDLRTGGEERSNQPQHF. CDR3 bases: TGTGCCACCAGTGATTTAAGGACAGGGGGCGAGGAAAGGAGCAATCAGCCCCAGCATTTT. The chain recombines TRBV24-1 with TRBJ1-5; TRBD1 agrees at 11 bases. The V gene end was trimmed by 1 base and the J gene end by 1 base; junction bases not matched to a gene: 11. CDR1 KGHDR and CDR2 SFDVKD come from the germline V gene. CDR3 size: 20 residues.

The V gene is TRBV11-1, the J gene TRBJ1-1; D is perhaps TRBD1 (5 bases). The ends were cut back, 5 bases at V and 0 bases at J, with 7 bases in the middle. Germline V gene sequence: CDR1 SGHAT, CDR2 FQDESV (reference sequence). The CDR3 covers 13 residues. DNA for the CDR3: TGTGCCAGCAGCGTGACAGTGAACACTGAAGCTTTCTTT. Its protein is CASSVTVNTEAFF.

The chain employs TRBV18 and TRBJ2-5; 7 positions agree with TRBD1. With V trimmed by 5 bases and J by 1 base, 7 bases remained unmatched. CDR3 size: 15 residues. The germline CDR1 and CDR2 sequences are KGHSH and LQKENI. The CDR3 region has the DNA TGTGCCAGCTCAAACCGGGACAGCTTCCAAGAGACCCAGTACTTC. It specifies CASSNRDSFQETQYF.

The chain is built from TRBV3-1 (or the pseudogene TRBV3-2) and TRBJ1-5, with D perhaps TRBD1 (5 bases). There are 13 residues in the CDR3. V was cut by 3 bases and J by 12 bases, with 15 bases left in between. Germline CDR1 is LGHDT and CDR2 is YNNKEL (reference sequence). The CDR3 sequence is CASSQTSSGLQHF. The CDR3 nucleotides are TGTGCCAGCAGCCAGACTTCTTCGGGACTCCAGCATTTT.

The chain couples TRBV6-5 to TRBJ1-1; 9 bases agree with TRBD1. Germline V gene sequence: CDR1 MNHEY, CDR2 SVGAGI. The CDR3 extends over 13 amino acids. With 8 bases clipped from V and 5 bases from J, the junction kept 6 bases outside the gene matches. The CDR3 sequence is CASGTGRGTEAFF. CDR3 nucleotide sequence: TGTGCCAGCGGGACAGGGAGGGGGACTGAAGCTTTCTTT.

The chain couples TRBV30 to TRBJ1-4, with a possible D match to TRBD1 (5 bases). There are 13 residues in the CDR3. The germline CDR1 and CDR2 sequences are GTSNPN and SVGIG (reference sequence). V lost 4 bases, J lost 8 bases, and 14 bases lay in between. This CDR3 reads CAWKGRGLEKLFF. The CDR3 DNA reads TGTGCCTGGAAAGGGAGGGGATTGGAAAAACTGTTTTTT.

The chain joins TRBV19 to TRBJ1-2; D is unclear. CDR1 is LNHDA, CDR2 SQIVND, per germline (reference sequence). This CDR3 comprises 10 residues. Trimming took 3 bases from V and 12 from J, leaving 8 bases between them. CDR3 nucleotide sequence: TGTGCCAGTAGTATCCCCCTTCACACCTTC. It yields the protein CASSIPLHTF.

The chain couples TRBV6-5 to TRBJ2-7; 7 positions agree with TRBD2. The CDR3 runs 15 residues. The J segment lost 0 bases and the V segment lost 6 bases, leaving 8 bases of the junction unmatched. Germline CDR1 and CDR2: MNHEY and SVGAGI. This chain's CDR3 is CASRQRRGSSYEQYF. The CDR3, as DNA: TGTGCCAGCAGGCAGCGGCGGGGGAGCTCCTACGAGCAGTACTTC.

This clone was detected ten times or more. The chain has TRBV6-4 and TRBJ2-2; 8 bases are a match to TRBD2. Per the germline V gene, CDR1 is MRHNA and CDR2 is SNTAGT. The CDR3 has 14 residues. The V and J ends lost 7 bases and 4 bases, in that order; junction bases with no gene match: 5. The CDR3 DNA reads TGTGCCAGCACAAATCTAGCGGGCACCGGGGAGCTGTTTTTT. Protein sequence: CASTNLAGTGELFF.

The chain employs TRBV2 and TRBJ1-4; maybe TRBD1 (6 bases). The germline V gene encodes CDR1 SNHLY and CDR2 FYNNEI. This CDR3 is built from 14 residues. Trimming removed 6 bases from V and 4 bases from J, with 12 bases in between. The CDR3 loop is CASRNRAINEKLFF. The CDR3 DNA reads TGTGCCAGCAGGAACAGGGCGATTAATGAAAAACTGTTTTTT.

The rearrangement uses TRBV7-2 and TRBJ1-1, with 8 bases identical to TRBD1. Germline CDR1 is SGHTA and CDR2 is FQGNSA. J lost 5 bases, V lost 5 bases, and 4 bases had no gene match. The CDR3 covers 13 residues. CDR3 sequence reads: CASSRQGPTEAFF. The CDR3, as DNA: TGTGCCAGCAGCCGACAGGGGCCGACTGAAGCTTTCTTT.

The genes are TRBV15 and TRBJ2-1; TRBD2 matches at 10 bases. Unmatched junction bases numbered 4, after V lost 5 bases and J lost 3 bases. Per germline, CDR1 LNHNV and CDR2 YYDKDF (reference sequence). This CDR3 region has 15 residues. CDR3 in amino acids: CATSEGLAVYNEQFF. CDR3 nucleotides: TGTGCCACCAGCGAAGGACTAGCGGTCTACAATGAGCAGTTCTTC.

The chain employs TRBV27 and TRBJ2-7, with D possibly matching TRBD1 (5 bases). This CDR3 region has 15 residues. CDR1 and CDR2 from the germline V gene are MNHEY and SMNVEV (reference sequence). V dropped 4 bases and J dropped 2 bases, with 15 bases sitting between them. The CDR3 is CASSSSDTGTYEQYF. In DNA form, the CDR3 reads TGTGCCAGCAGTTCCTCGGACACCGGCACCTACGAGCAGTACTTC.

V is TRBV7-3 and J is TRBJ2-3, with 8 bases lining up with TRBD2. The CDR3 is 17 residues long. Germline values: CDR1 SGHTA, CDR2 FQGTGA. The V gene end was trimmed by 1 base and the J gene end by 0 bases; junction bases not matched to a gene: 6. The CDR3 reads CASSLKLAVTSTDTQYF. As DNA, the CDR3 is TGTGCCAGCAGCTTAAAACTAGCGGTTACTAGCACAGATACGCAGTATTTT.

The chain carries TRBV2 and TRBJ2-5; TRBD2 matches 11 bases. The germline CDR1 and CDR2 sequences are SNHLY and FYNNEI. The V and J ends lost 3 bases and 2 bases, in that order; junction bases with no gene match: 5. This CDR3 spans 16 amino acids. CDR3 nucleotide sequence: TGTGCCAGCAGTGACCTGGGGACTAGCGGACAAGAGACCCAGTACTTC. As protein: CASSDLGTSGQETQYF.

There are a few counts of this clone. This sequence joins TRBV11-3 and TRBJ1-2; no clear D. The V and J ends lost 5 bases and 5 bases respectively, with 3 bases between them. CDR3 length: 10 amino acids. Per germline, CDR1 SGHNT and CDR2 YENEEA. In nucleotides, the CDR3 is TGTGCCAGCAGCCCGTATGGCTACACCTTC. It specifies CASSPYGYTF.

The chain recombines TRBV5-4 with TRBJ1-3; maybe TRBD1 (6 bases). The CDR3 contains 17 residues. The germline V and J ends were trimmed by 0 bases and 1 base, with 14 bases remaining between them. The germline V gene has CDR1 SGHNT and CDR2 YYREEE (reference sequence). CDR3 nucleotides: TGTGCCAGCAGCTTGGATCCAGGGGCTGTGTCTGGAAACACCATATATTTT. Translation: CASSLDPGAVSGNTIYF.

V is TRBV10-2 and J is TRBJ1-5; D not resolved. The CDR3 is 15 amino acids. The germline gives CDR1 WSHSY, CDR2 SAAADI. Between the trimmed V and J ends, which lost 0 bases and 2 bases, there was a span of 8 bases. The CDR3 region has the DNA TGCGCCAGCAGTGAGTCTACGTCAGGCAATCAGCCCCAGCATTTT. Encoded protein: CASSESTSGNQPQHF.

Only one count was recorded for this clone. This chain links TRBV7-8 with TRBJ2-5; 8 bases line up with TRBD2. CDR3 size: 14 residues. V was clipped by 5 bases and J by 1 base; unmatched bases: 3. Germline V gene sequence: CDR1 SGHVS, CDR2 FQNEAQ. In nucleotides, the CDR3 is TGTGCCAGCAGCGGCGGGACTAGCCAAGAGACCCAGTACTTC. Amino acids: CASSGGTSQETQYF.

The gene calls are TRBV6-2 or TRBV6-3 and TRBJ1-5; TRBD1 aligns across 7 bases. CDR3 size: 14 residues. The germline CDR1 and CDR2 sequences are MNHEY and SVGEGT. V dropped 5 bases and J dropped 9; count of bases not matched to a gene: 10. CDR3 coding DNA: TGTGCCAGCAGTACCCGGACAGGCGCGGGGCCCCAGCATTTT. This gives the protein CASSTRTGAGPQHF.

V and J are TRBV15 and TRBJ2-5, with 8 nucleotides matching TRBD1. Germline V gene lookup returns CDR1 LNHNV and CDR2 YYDKDF (reference sequence). CDR3 length equals 17 residues. Unmatched junction bases numbered 13, after V lost 0 bases and J lost 7 bases. CDR3 DNA: TGTGCCACCAGCAGAGATCCCGGACAGGGACGGATCGGGACCCAGTACTTC. This sequence encodes CATSRDPGQGRIGTQYF. The entire variable domain, with the rest obtained from reference TRBV15 and TRBJ2-5, is as follows: DAMVIQNPRYQVTQFGKPVTLSCSQTLNHNVMYWYQQKSSQAPKLLFHYYDKDFNNEADTPDNFQSRRPNTSFCFLDIRSPGLGDTAMYLCATSRDPGQGRIGTQYFGPGTRLLVL.

This clone was counted once. The rearrangement uses TRBV28 and TRBJ1-1; TRBD1 aligns across 9 bases. Looked up from germline, CDR1 is MDHEN and CDR2 is SYDVKM. The length of the CDR3 is 12 residues. V shed 3 bases, J shed 10 bases, and the junction held 3 bases outside the gene matches. CDR3 nucleotides: TGTGCCAGCAGTTTCGGGACAGGGAGAGCTTTCTTT. It translates to CASSFGTGRAFF.

This rearrangement joins TRBV15 to TRBJ1-2; 11 bases match TRBD1. The CDR3 runs to 15 residues. CDR1 and CDR2 (germline): LNHNV, YYDKDF (reference sequence). The V segment lost 4 bases and the J segment 8 bases; nucleotides outside the gene matches: 9. CDR3 residues: CATSTRGQGVSGYTF. CDR3 coding DNA: TGTGCCACCAGCACTCGGGGACAGGGGGTTAGCGGCTACACCTTC.

The V gene is TRBV30, the J gene TRBJ1-2, with D possibly matching TRBD1 (6 bases). The CDR3 length is 13 residues. CDR1 and CDR2 from the germline V gene are GTSNPN and SVGIG (reference sequence). Trimming left V 2 bases short and J 3 bases short, with 10 bases between. The chain's CDR3 is CAWSPDSYYGYTF. The CDR3 DNA is TGTGCCTGGAGTCCGGACAGCTACTATGGCTACACCTTC.

This clone was observed a single time. This chain links TRBV27 with TRBJ2-7, with D possibly being TRBD1 (6 bases). CDR3 length: 14 residues. Germline loops: CDR1 MNHEY, CDR2 SMNVEV (reference sequence). Deletions cut 4 bases from V and 2 bases from J, with 12 bases between. The CDR3 protein is CASSSSRTAYEQYF. DNA for the CDR3: TGTGCCAGCAGTTCCTCTCGGACAGCCTACGAGCAGTACTTC.

As concerns this clone: The same CDR3 arises from other DNA sequences in this sample as well. The J gene is TRBJ2-5, the V gene TRBV5-8; 11 nucleotides align to TRBD2. The germline CDR1 and CDR2 sequences are SGHTS and YDEGEE. This CDR3 is 16 amino acids long. The junction had 3 bases not matched to a gene; V was cut back by 0 bases and J by 2 bases. As DNA, the CDR3 is TGTGCCAGCAGCTTGGGGCTAGCGGGGGGACAAGAGACCCAGTACTTC. Its protein product is CASSLGLAGGQETQYF.

The chain combines TRBV18 with TRBJ2-5; D is uncertain. Germline V gene data show CDR1 as KGHSH and CDR2 as LQKENI. Deletions cut 1 base from V and 1 base from J, with 22 bases between. The CDR3 spans 19 residues. CDR3 sequence reads: CASSPRAGRRNEIQETQYF. Written as DNA, the CDR3 is TGTGCCAGCTCACCACGGGCAGGCCGCCGAAACGAAATCCAAGAGACCCAGTACTTC.

The chain combines TRBV6-5 with TRBJ2-1, with TRBD2 as a possible D gene (7 bases). Germline V gives CDR1 MNHEY, CDR2 SVGAGI. The CDR3 extends over 15 amino acids. V dropped 7 bases and J dropped 1 base, with 14 bases sitting between them. The CDR3, as DNA: TGTGCCAGCAACCTAAGGGGGGGTTCCTACAATGAGCAGTTCTTC. As protein: CASNLRGGSYNEQFF.

The V call is TRBV2, the J call TRBJ1-1, with unresolved D. Per the germline V gene, CDR1 is SNHLY and CDR2 is FYNNEI. V lost 4 bases and J lost 12, with 9 bases in between. This CDR3 comprises 10 residues. The CDR3 region is CASSVRETFF. The CDR3 coding sequence is TGTGCCAGCAGTGTTCGAGAAACTTTCTTT.

This chain connects TRBV18 to TRBJ2-1; the D gene is possibly TRBD1 (6 bases). V was cut by 4 bases and J by 1 base, with 17 bases left in between. Looked up from germline, CDR1 is KGHSH and CDR2 is LQKENI. CDR3 length equals 17 residues. The CDR3 here is CASSRAGTTTSYNEQFF. DNA for the CDR3: TGTGCCAGCTCACGTGCCGGGACAACTACGTCCTACAATGAGCAGTTCTTC.

This chain connects TRBV19 to TRBJ2-7, with 10 bases that match TRBD2. The ends lost 3 bases at V and 3 bases at J; junction bases unmatched: 14. The CDR3 runs to 18 residues. The germline CDR1 and CDR2 sequences are LNHDA and SQIVND (reference sequence). The CDR3 region is CASSIRPSGGPNFYEQYF. The CDR3 DNA is TGTGCCAGTAGTATTCGGCCTAGCGGGGGCCCAAATTTCTACGAGCAGTACTTC.